Listed below are T cell receptor beta chains from one sample, sequenced in a study of blood T cell repertoires in COVID-19. Method: immunoSEQ multiplex PCR; TCRdb's copy keeps in-frame clones and lacks some. Counted here are some 150,000 clones, roughly 80% occurring once; the ten biggest clones make up over 25%. Sample: peripheral blood. The receptors were gathered from a woman in her sixties or seventies with acute or convalescent COVID-19. The CDR3 runs from the conserved cysteine through the conserved F or W. D genes are given only for firm matches. A row's size may be missing; if present it is once, few, many or a size class.

TRBV10-2,NA,few,TRBJ2-2,CASSELSTTGELFF,TGCGCCAGCAGTGAGTTGAGCACCACCGGGGAGCTGTTTTTT
TRBV2,NA,NA,TRBJ1-1,CASSEQGNTEAFF,TGTGCCAGCAGTGAACAGGGGAACACTGAAGCTTTCTTT
TRBV5-1,NA,NA,TRBJ1-1,CASSSHRAGLGVGTEAFF,TGCGCCAGCAGCTCCCACAGGGCAGGCCTTGGGGTTGGCACTGAAGCTTTCTTT
TRBV10-3,NA,NA,TRBJ1-1,CAISAKANTEAFF,TGTGCCATCAGTGCGAAAGCAAACACTGAAGCTTTCTTT
TRBV10-3,NA,NA,TRBJ2-7,CAISGSGNEQYF,TGTGCCATCAGTGGTTCAGGGAACGAGCAGTACTTC
TRBV12-5,TRBD1,NA,TRBJ1-6,CASGPQGTVNSPLHF,TGTGCTAGTGGTCCTCAGGGGACAGTCAATTCACCCCTCCACTTT
TRBV9,TRBD1,NA,TRBJ1-3,CASSVVAGGRNTIYF,TGTGCCAGCAGCGTAGTAGCAGGGGGCCGAAACACCATATATTTT
TRBV3-1/TRBV3-2,NA,NA,TRBJ1-2,CASSQDTGSRGYTF,TGTGCCAGCAGCCAAGACACCGGATCGAGGGGCTACACCTTC
TRBV3-1/TRBV3-2,TRBD2,NA,TRBJ2-7,CASSQVSGGEYEQYF,TGTGCCAGCAGCCAAGTTAGCGGGGGCGAATACGAGCAGTACTTC
TRBV3-1/TRBV3-2,TRBD1,NA,TRBJ1-1,CASSQRRQGYTEAFF,TGTGCCAGCAGCCAACGTAGACAGGGTTACACTGAAGCTTTCTTT
TRBV18,NA,few,TRBJ2-1,CASSPPGVRSYNEQFF,TGTGCCAGCTCACCCCCAGGGGTTAGGTCCTACAATGAGCAGTTCTTC
TRBV2,NA,NA,TRBJ2-2,CASKQGKYTGELFF,TGTGCCAGCAAACAGGGAAAGTACACCGGGGAGCTGTTTTTT
TRBV12-3/TRBV12-4,NA,NA,TRBJ1-3,CASSFISGNTIYF,TGTGCCAGCAGTTTTATCTCTGGAAACACCATATATTTT
TRBV6-5,TRBD2,NA,TRBJ2-5,CASSYGISGGAQYF,TGTGCCAGCAGTTACGGCATCTCTGGGGGGGCCCAGTACTTC
TRBV11-3,TRBD2,NA,TRBJ2-1,CASSRTGGRNEQFF,TGTGCCAGCAGCCGGACGGGGGGGAGGAATGAGCAGTTCTTC
TRBV29-1,NA,once,TRBJ1-2,CSVDAGANPNYGYTF,TGCAGCGTTGATGCGGGGGCGAACCCTAACTATGGCTACACCTTC
TRBV5-1,NA,NA,TRBJ2-1,CASSLVRDSEINEQFF,TGCGCCAGCAGCTTGGTCCGGGACTCGGAAATCAATGAGCAGTTCTTC
TRBV6-5,NA,NA,TRBJ1-6,CASSYSGRQNSPLHF,TGTGCCAGCAGTTACTCGGGCAGGCAAAATTCACCCCTCCACTTT
TRBV18,TRBD1,NA,TRBJ2-5,CASSRQGQETQYF,TGTGCCAGCTCCCGACAGGGACAAGAGACCCAGTACTTC
TRBV30,NA,NA,TRBJ2-1,CAWAGLSYNEQFF,TGTGCCTGGGCGGGACTCTCCTACAATGAGCAGTTCTTC
TRBV3-1/TRBV3-2,NA,NA,TRBJ2-2,CASAFRSYGGELFF,TGTGCCAGCGCGTTCCGGAGCTATGGCGGGGAGCTGTTTTTT
TRBV5-6,NA,few,TRBJ1-6,CASRRRYLQYSPLHF,TGTGCCAGCAGGCGGAGATACCTCCAGTATTCACCCCTCCACTTT
TRBV6-5,TRBD1,NA,TRBJ1-4,CASRTGGAANEKLFF,TGTGCCAGCAGGACAGGGGGCGCCGCTAATGAAAAACTGTTTTTT
TRBV27,NA,NA,TRBJ1-1,CASSFAIRNTEAFF,TGTGCCAGCAGTTTCGCGATTCGGAACACTGAAGCTTTCTTT
TRBV6-1,NA,NA,TRBJ1-3,CASSEGLLRNTIYF,TGTGCCAGCAGTGAAGGACTCCTGCGAAACACCATATATTTT
TRBV19,NA,NA,TRBJ1-2,CASSVVTGGKSGYTF,TGTGCCAGTAGTGTTGTGACGGGAGGAAAGAGTGGCTACACCTTC
TRBV7-3,NA,NA,TRBJ1-2,CASSAGTSPLYGYTF,TGTGCCAGCAGCGCGGGGACCTCCCCTCTTTATGGCTACACCTTC
TRBV6-5,TRBD1,NA,TRBJ1-2,CASSKTGVRGYTF,TGTGCCAGCAGTAAGACAGGGGTTCGAGGCTACACCTTC
TRBV19,TRBD1,NA,TRBJ1-4,CASNFRQGPTNEKLFF,TGTGCCAGTAACTTTCGACAGGGCCCAACTAATGAAAAACTGTTTTTT
TRBV28,NA,few,TRBJ1-2,CASGSSNAYGYTF,TGTGCCAGCGGTTCGAGTAATGCATATGGCTACACCTTC
TRBV4-1,TRBD1,NA,TRBJ2-1,CASSQLQGGGNEQFF,TGCGCCAGCAGCCAATTACAGGGGGGAGGCAATGAGCAGTTCTTC
TRBV7-3,TRBD2,NA,TRBJ2-2,CASSLTTSVTGELFF,TGTGCCAGCAGCTTAACGACTAGCGTCACCGGGGAGCTGTTTTTT
TRBV27,NA,NA,TRBJ1-6,CASSFGRGNSPLHF,TGTGCCAGCAGTTTCGGACGGGGAAATTCACCCCTCCACTTT
TRBV7-9,NA,few,TRBJ1-3,CASSRVPGNTIYF,TGTGCCAGCAGCCGGGTTCCTGGAAACACCATATATTTT
TRBV11-2,TRBD2,NA,TRBJ2-1,CASSLVTSGGRSEQFF,TGTGCCAGCAGCTTAGTAACTAGCGGGGGCCGGAGTGAGCAGTTCTTC
TRBV5-1,TRBD1,NA,TRBJ1-2,CASSLVSAGGVNYGYTF,TGCGCCAGCAGCTTGGTATCAGCAGGGGGCGTAAACTATGGCTACACCTTC
TRBV29-1,NA,NA,TRBJ1-1,CSVEPQGGTEAFF,TGCAGCGTTGAACCCCAGGGAGGGACTGAAGCTTTCTTT
TRBV27,TRBD2,NA,TRBJ2-1,CASSLSLWGGGARNEQFF,TGTGCCAGCAGTTTATCGTTATGGGGCGGGGGGGCCAGAAATGAGCAGTTCTTC
TRBV19,NA,NA,TRBJ1-5,CASSRQTNQPQHF,TGTGCCAGTAGCAGACAGACCAATCAGCCCCAGCATTTT
TRBV6-5,NA,few,TRBJ1-1,CASSYKSAGGSEAFF,TGTGCCAGCAGTTACAAATCGGCGGGCGGATCTGAAGCTTTCTTT
TRBV5-1,TRBD1,NA,TRBJ2-4,CASSLGDRAWRGAKNIQYF,TGCGCCAGCAGCTTAGGGGACAGGGCTTGGCGGGGGGCCAAAAACATTCAGTACTTC
TRBV5-1,NA,NA,TRBJ1-2,CASSPKQGPLGGYTF,TGCGCCAGCAGCCCGAAACAGGGACCTTTAGGTGGCTACACCTTC
TRBV3-1/TRBV3-2,TRBD2,NA,TRBJ2-3,CASSQDIAGGPTDTQYF,TGTGCCAGCAGCCAAGATATCGCGGGGGGGCCCACAGATACGCAGTATTTT
TRBV2,NA,NA,TRBJ1-5,CASSQQGNNQPQHF,TGTGCCAGCAGCCAACAGGGAAACAATCAGCCCCAGCATTTT
TRBV5-1,TRBD1,NA,TRBJ1-1,CASSLAYRGLENTEAFF,TGCGCCAGCAGCTTGGCCTACAGGGGGCTGGAAAACACTGAAGCTTTCTTT
TRBV5-1,NA,NA,TRBJ1-1,CASSPGAGMSNTEAFF,TGCGCCAGCAGCCCTGGCGCAGGGATGTCGAACACTGAAGCTTTCTTT
TRBV10-3,NA,NA,TRBJ2-7,CAISPGRSLDEQYF,TGTGCCATCAGTCCAGGAAGGTCGTTAGACGAGCAGTACTTC
TRBV27,TRBD1,NA,TRBJ1-4,CASRDRATNEKLFF,TGTGCCAGCAGAGACAGGGCAACTAATGAAAAACTGTTTTTT
TRBV7-3,NA,many,TRBJ1-2,CASSWTASANYGYTF,TGTGCCAGCAGCTGGACAGCCTCCGCTAACTATGGCTACACCTTC
TRBV18,NA,NA,TRBJ1-2,CASSPPTKDGYTF,TGTGCCAGCTCACCACCCACTAAAGACGGCTACACCTTC
TRBV2,NA,NA,TRBJ2-3,CASREPLATDTQYF,TGTGCCAGCAGGGAACCTCTAGCCACAGATACGCAGTATTTT
TRBV7-8,NA,NA,TRBJ2-3,CASSPPQGSPLDTDTQYF,TGTGCCAGCAGCCCCCCCCAGGGGAGTCCGTTAGACACAGATACGCAGTATTTT
TRBV10-2,NA,NA,TRBJ2-7,CASINNSRAYEQYF,TGCGCCAGCATAAATAACAGCCGAGCCTACGAGCAGTACTTC
TRBV12-3/TRBV12-4,TRBD1,NA,TRBJ2-4,CASSQTGGNIQYF,TGTGCCAGCTCCCAGACAGGGGGAAACATTCAGTACTTC
TRBV21-1,NA,NA,TRBJ1-1,CASSSQGASEAFF,TGTGCCAGCAGCAGTCAGGGGGCTTCTGAAGCTTTCTTT
TRBV27,TRBD1,NA,TRBJ1-1,CASSLSVGQGSPEAFF,TGTGCCAGCAGTTTATCGGTGGGACAGGGGTCGCCTGAAGCTTTCTTT
TRBV2,NA,NA,TRBJ2-2,CATQGSGATGELFF,TGTGCCACCCAGGGTTCAGGGGCGACCGGGGAGCTGTTTTTT